The subject of this entry is one T cell receptor (beta chain). Antigen unknown. TCRdb keeps only in-frame clones here, not all; method: immunoSEQ multiplex PCR. In the table there are 21,000 or so clones, about 70% of which are singletons. The data belong to a study of regulatory dendritic cells for organ transplantation. Study-level points and caveats: Mature dendritic cells appeared to drive more memory CD8+ clonal expansion than regulatory ones. Among resting subsets, memory CD8+ cells contained the most alloreactive clonotypes.

FACS sorted CD4+ or CD8+ T cells into CD45RA+ naive and CD45RO+ memory. The CDR3 consists of 14 residues. Germline CDR1 reads SGHAT; CDR2 reads FQNNGV. Trimming at V came to 3 bases and at J to 5 bases, leaving 0 bases not matched to a gene. This clonotype was obtained from a human donor in good health. This chain connects TRBV11-2 to TRBJ2-5; 13 bases match TRBD2. Sample: memory CD4+ T cells from blood. Specified subset: CD45RO+ memory T cells. CDR3 region: CASSLGLAGETQYF. Written as DNA, the CDR3 is TGTGCCAGCAGCTTGGGACTAGCGGGGGAGACCCAGTACTTC.